A single sample gave rise to the 24 T cell receptor beta chains below, sequenced in a study of blood T cell repertoires in COVID-19. Sequencing used immunoSEQ multiplex PCR; TCRdb keeps in-frame clones, though not all of them. The profile covers roughly 140,000 clones, with about four fifths appearing a single time and roughly 0.56% taken by the ten largest. The material sequenced was peripheral blood. All receptors derive from a man in his sixties with acute or convalescent COVID-19.

This clone has only a few counts. The rearrangement joins TRBV15 to TRBJ1-3; D is undetermined. CDR1 is LNHNV and CDR2 is YYDKDF in the germline V gene (reference sequence). This CDR3 is 15 amino acids long. The V end was cut by 3 bases, the J end by 0 bases, with 9 bases between. The CDR3 sequence: CATSSIRGSGNTIYF. Written as DNA, the CDR3 is TGTGCCACCAGCAGTATTCGGGGCTCTGGAAACACCATATATTTT.

The chain carries TRBV4-2 and TRBJ2-3; the match to TRBD2 covers 15 bases. With 5 bases clipped from V and 6 bases from J, the junction kept 6 bases outside the gene matches. CDR3 length: 16 residues. Germline V CDR1 and CDR2: LGHNA, YNFKEQ. CDR3 amino acids: CASSSRTSGGDDTQYF. The DNA for the CDR3 is TGTGCCAGCAGCTCTCGGACTAGCGGGGGGGATGATACGCAGTATTTT.

The CDR3 protein is CASRGNQGYTF. As DNA, the CDR3 is TGTGCCAGCAGGGGCAACCAGGGCTACACCTTC. This chain joins TRBV6-6 and TRBJ1-2; D is undetermined. This CDR3 spans 11 amino acids. Germline V gene data show CDR1 as MNHNY and CDR2 as SVGAGI (reference sequence). Trimming took off 6 bases at V and 8 bases at J, with 10 bases between the two ends.

The V and J genes are TRBV4-3 and TRBJ2-2; tentative D call: TRBD1 (7 bases). Germline V gene lookup returns CDR1 LGHNA and CDR2 YSLEER. Trimming took 2 bases from V and 4 from J, leaving 14 bases between them. The CDR3 has 16 amino acids. The CDR3 DNA reads TGCGCCAGCAGCCAACAGGGGGGACGGGGCACCGGGGAGCTGTTTTTT. Translated, it gives CASSQQGGRGTGELFF.

J is TRBJ2-3 and V is TRBV5-4, with TRBD2 matching over 10 bases. Germline-derived CDR1 and CDR2 are SGHNT and YYREEE (reference sequence). Trimming at V came to 0 bases and at J to 5 bases, leaving 12 bases not matched to a gene. The CDR3 runs to 18 residues. CDR3 protein: CASSLGGLASSGVDTQYF. Here the CDR3 DNA reads TGTGCCAGCAGCTTGGGGGGACTAGCGTCTTCTGGGGTAGATACGCAGTATTTT.

This sequence joins TRBV24-1 and TRBJ1-2, with D perhaps matching TRBD1 (6 bases). Deletions cut 5 bases from V and 4 bases from J, with 10 bases between. This CDR3 spans 13 amino acids. The germline V gene has CDR1 KGHDR and CDR2 SFDVKD. The CDR3 protein is CATSARGTYGYTF. CDR3 in DNA: TGTGCCACCAGTGCCAGGGGAACCTATGGCTACACCTTC.

The chain is built from TRBV6-2 or TRBV6-3 and TRBJ2-3, with 9 bases that match TRBD2. Germline-derived CDR1 and CDR2 are MNHEY and SVGEGT. The CDR3 runs to 16 residues. J gave up 2 bases and V 2 bases, and 5 bases lay outside the gene matches. DNA of the CDR3: TGTGCCAGCAGTTACGGAGCGGGAGGAGACACAGATACGCAGTATTTT. Residues: CASSYGAGGDTDTQYF.

V usage is TRBV19 and J usage is TRBJ2-6; 9 bases map to TRBD1. Germline lookup yields CDR1 LNHDA and CDR2 SQIVND (reference sequence). CDR3 size: 16 residues. V lost 9 bases to trimming and J lost 2 bases; unmatched junction nucleotides: 8. The DNA for the CDR3 is TGTGCCAGCCGGGACAGGGTGGGGACTGGGGCCAACGTCCTGACTTTC. Its translation is CASRDRVGTGANVLTF.

The chain is built from TRBV27 and TRBJ2-5, with no clear D. V was pared by 6 bases and J by 4 bases, with 12 bases between. The CDR3 runs 13 residues. Per the germline V gene, CDR1 is MNHEY and CDR2 is SMNVEV (reference sequence). Here the CDR3 DNA reads TGTGCCAGCAGCCCTACTGCCCGAGAGACCCAGTACTTC. Amino acid sequence: CASSPTARETQYF.

The rearrangement joins TRBV5-1 to TRBJ2-1, with TRBD2 identical over 7 bases. The CDR3 length is 15 residues. CDR1 and CDR2 from the germline V gene are SGHRS and YFSETQ. V lost 0 bases to trimming and J lost 3 bases; unmatched junction nucleotides: 3. CDR3 region: CASSLAQRDYNEQFF. The CDR3 DNA reads TGCGCCAGCAGCTTGGCCCAGCGGGACTACAATGAGCAGTTCTTC.

Details on this clone: Other DNA sequences within the sample encode an identical CDR3. This chain links TRBV5-6 with TRBJ1-2; 9 nucleotides align to TRBD1. Trimming at V came to 0 bases and at J to 2 bases, leaving 2 bases not matched to a gene. The CDR3 spans 15 residues. Looked up from germline, CDR1 is SGHDT and CDR2 is YYEEEE. The CDR3 is CASSLGGTGNYGYTF. The CDR3 DNA is TGTGCCAGCAGCTTGGGGGGGACAGGGAACTATGGCTACACCTTC.

This clone was detected only once. The rearrangement joins TRBV4-1 to TRBJ2-3; 7 bases agree with TRBD2. This CDR3 is built from 16 residues. CDR1 and CDR2 (germline): MGHRA, YSYEKL. Germline trimming cut 0 bases from V and 1 base from J; bases unmatched to any gene: 4. The CDR3 reads CASSQDNLAGTDTQYF. CDR3 DNA: TGCGCCAGCAGCCAAGATAACCTAGCGGGCACAGATACGCAGTATTTT.

The chain combines TRBV10-3 with TRBJ2-3; D is unclear. Trimming removed 8 bases at V and 0 bases at J, with 12 bases between. Germline loops: CDR1 ENHRY, CDR2 SYGVKD. The CDR3 is 14 amino acids. CDR3 protein: CAIRLTDSTDTQYF. The CDR3 region has the DNA TGTGCCATCCGGCTCACAGATAGCACAGATACGCAGTATTTT.

This chain uses TRBV5-1 with TRBJ2-7; D perhaps matches TRBD1 (6 bases). Trimming stripped 5 bases from V and 1 base from J, with 13 bases between. Looked up from germline, CDR1 is SGHRS and CDR2 is YFSETQ. The length of the CDR3 is 14 residues. In DNA, the CDR3 is TGCGCCAGCAGTCCCAGGGGAACTTCCTACGAGCAGTACTTC. Its protein product is CASSPRGTSYEQYF.

The chain couples TRBV3-1 (or the pseudogene TRBV3-2) to TRBJ1-5; 10 bases agree with TRBD1. From germline, CDR1 is LGHDT and CDR2 YNNKEL (reference sequence). The J segment lost 4 bases and the V segment lost 7 bases, leaving 4 bases of the junction unmatched. CDR3 length: 14 residues. The CDR3 DNA reads TGTGCCAGCAAGGGACAGGGGTCGAATCAGCCCCAGCATTTT. It specifies CASKGQGSNQPQHF.

The chain combines TRBV24-1 with TRBJ2-1; TRBD1 aligns across 7 bases. Germline V gene lookup returns CDR1 KGHDR and CDR2 SFDVKD. V lost 5 bases and J lost 0; bases outside the gene matches: 9. The CDR3 runs 17 residues. The CDR3 reads CATSGQTGSSSYNEQFF. For the CDR3, the DNA is TGTGCCACCAGTGGTCAGACAGGGTCGAGCTCCTACAATGAGCAGTTCTTC.

This rearrangement joins TRBV10-3 to TRBJ1-5, with 7 bases identical to TRBD1. The V gene end was trimmed by 3 bases and the J gene end by 0 bases; junction bases not matched to a gene: 8. The CDR3 is 17 residues long. CDR1 and CDR2 from the germline V gene are ENHRY and SYGVKD. The CDR3 sequence: CAISDRGGLSSNQPQHF. The CDR3 nucleotides are TGTGCCATCAGTGACAGAGGGGGCTTATCTAGCAATCAGCCCCAGCATTTT.

The V and J genes are TRBV18 and TRBJ2-1, with TRBD1 as a possible D gene (5 bases). Trimming took off 8 bases at V and 5 bases at J, with 13 bases between the two ends. Germline V lookup: CDR1 KGHSH, CDR2 LQKENI. The CDR3 consists of 13 residues. DNA for the CDR3: TGTGCCAGCACCCCGGACACAGACAATGAGCAGTTCTTC. Protein product: CASTPDTDNEQFF. Drawing the rest from reference TRBV18 and TRBJ2-1, the complete variable domain is NAGVMQNPRHLVRRRGQEARLRCSPMKGHSHVYWYRQLPEEGLKFMVYLQKENIIDESGMPKERFSAEFPKEGPSILRIQQVVRGDSAAYFCASTPDTDNEQFFGPGTRLTVL.

The CDR3 region is CASSDRLAGAETQYF. The DNA for the CDR3 is TGTGCCAGCAGTGACCGACTAGCGGGCGCAGAGACCCAGTACTTC. This sequence joins TRBV6-6 and TRBJ2-5, with 10 bases matching TRBD2. V trimming: 5 bases; J trimming: 4 bases; junction bases outside the gene matches: 7. CDR1 and CDR2 (germline): MNHNY, SVGAGI (reference sequence). CDR3 length: 15 amino acids.

The chain carries TRBV18 and TRBJ1-1; the D is unclear. Germline V lookup: CDR1 KGHSH, CDR2 LQKENI. V lost 3 bases, J lost 7 bases, and 12 bases lay in between. The CDR3 spans 13 residues. CDR3 protein: CASSPLLGSEAFF. CDR3 coding DNA: TGTGCCAGCTCACCCTTATTGGGGAGTGAAGCTTTCTTT. Full variable domain (rest looked up from reference TRBV18 and TRBJ1-1): NAGVMQNPRHLVRRRGQEARLRCSPMKGHSHVYWYRQLPEEGLKFMVYLQKENIIDESGMPKERFSAEFPKEGPSILRIQQVVRGDSAAYFCASSPLLGSEAFFGQGTRLTVV.

This clone was observed a handful of times. The chain recombines TRBV20-1 with TRBJ2-7, with 7 bases fitting TRBD1. Trimming removed 3 bases from V and 13 bases from J; junction bases left unmatched: 6. The CDR3 has 10 amino acids. Germline CDR1 DFQATT, CDR2 SNEGSKA (reference sequence). The CDR3 here is CSASSGDSYF. Written as DNA, the CDR3 is TGCAGTGCTAGTTCCGGGGACAGCTACTTC.

The chain is built from TRBV6-5 and TRBJ2-7; no clear D. V was cut by 6 bases and J by 1 base, with 16 bases left in between. This CDR3 comprises 15 residues. Germline-derived CDR1 and CDR2 are MNHEY and SVGAGI. This chain's CDR3 is CASSPTPMRSYEQYF. DNA of the CDR3: TGTGCCAGCAGCCCCACGCCGATGAGGTCCTACGAGCAGTACTTC.

The chain combines TRBV7-2 with TRBJ2-1, with 9 bases aligning to TRBD2. V gave up 4 bases and J gave up 2 bases; unmatched junction bases: 6. CDR1 SGHTA and CDR2 FQGNSA come from the germline V gene. The CDR3 runs to 16 residues. The CDR3 here is CASSSGGTSPYNEQFF. The CDR3 nucleotides are TGTGCCAGCAGCTCCGGGGGGACTAGCCCCTACAATGAGCAGTTCTTC. The entire variable domain, with the rest obtained from reference TRBV7-2 and TRBJ2-1, is as follows: GAGVSQSPSNKVTEKGKDVELRCDPISGHTALYWYRQSLGQGLEFLIYFQGNSAPDKSGLPSDRFSAERTGGSVSTLTIQRTQQEDSAVYLCASSSGGTSPYNEQFFGPGTRLTVL.

This clone has a handful of counts. Compared with germline, one end of the junction differs, possibly owing to a read error. The gene calls are TRBV7-9 and TRBJ2-3, with TRBD1 identical over 8 bases. Germline V lookup: CDR1 SEHNR, CDR2 FQNEAQ (reference sequence). CDR3 length: 12 amino acids. For the CDR3, the DNA is TGTGCCAGCAGCCCCGGGACAGGTACGCAGTATTTT. Translating it yields CASSPGTGTQYF.